This T cell receptor beta chain was recovered during a study of control samples from healthy donors and cancer patients. The CDR3 loop spans 15 amino acids. The ends lost 1 base at V and 5 bases at J; junction bases unmatched: 7. Germline CDR1 is LGHDT and CDR2 is YNNKEL (reference sequence). Assay: immunoSEQ multiplex PCR; the TCRdb copy retains only in-frame clones and omits some. This table holds 210,000 or so clones, about 90% found once. The sample consisted of blood. This TCR came from a man in his thirties or forties in good health. This chain joins TRBV3-1 (or the pseudogene TRBV3-2) and TRBJ1-1, with 7 nucleotides matching TRBD1. In DNA, the CDR3 is TGTGCCAGCAGCCAAGGTGACAGGGTAGAGACTGAAGCTTTCTTT. Its protein is CASSQGDRVETEAFF.